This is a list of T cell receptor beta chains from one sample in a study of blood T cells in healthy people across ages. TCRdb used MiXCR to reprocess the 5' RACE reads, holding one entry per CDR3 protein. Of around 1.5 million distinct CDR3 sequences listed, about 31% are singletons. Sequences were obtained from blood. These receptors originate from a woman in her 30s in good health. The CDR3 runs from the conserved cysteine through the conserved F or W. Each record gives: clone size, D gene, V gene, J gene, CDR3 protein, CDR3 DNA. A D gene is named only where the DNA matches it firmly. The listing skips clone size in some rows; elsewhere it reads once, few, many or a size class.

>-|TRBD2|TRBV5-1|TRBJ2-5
CASSLDRLAVETQYF
TGCGCCAGCAGCTTGGACCGACTAGCGGTAGAGACCCAGTACTTC
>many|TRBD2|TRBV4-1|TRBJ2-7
CASSQDRSSGSYEQYF
TGCGCCAGCAGCCAAGATCGGTCTAGCGGGTCCTACGAGCAGTACTTC
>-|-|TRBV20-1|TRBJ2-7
CSARSPVDVYEQYF
TGCAGTGCTCGAAGCCCCGTCGACGTATACGAGCAGTACTTC
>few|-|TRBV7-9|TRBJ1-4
CASSSGRQPEKLFF
TGTGCCAGCAGCTCGGGACGTCAGCCTGAAAAACTGTTTTTT
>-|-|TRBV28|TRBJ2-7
CASSRSQGLAYPYEQYF
TGTGCCAGCAGTCGATCCCAAGGGTTGGCCTATCCCTACGAGCAGTACTTC
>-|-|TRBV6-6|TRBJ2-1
CASSYGADLGHEQFF
TGTGCCAGCAGTTACGGCGCCGACCTTGGGCATGAGCAGTTCTTC
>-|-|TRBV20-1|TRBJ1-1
CSAREFGVPNTEAFF
TGCAGTGCTAGAGAGTTTGGGGTCCCGAACACTGAAGCTTTCTTT
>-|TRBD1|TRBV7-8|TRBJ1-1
CASSHQGATPVTEAFF
TGTGCCAGCAGCCATCAGGGGGCTACCCCGGTAACTGAAGCTTTCTTT
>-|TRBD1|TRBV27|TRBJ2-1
CASSFETGGGTAYNERFF
TGTGCCAGCAGTTTCGAGACAGGGGGTGGTACAGCCTACAATGAGCGGTTCTTC
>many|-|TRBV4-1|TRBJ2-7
CASSQEGQGPYEQYF
TGCGCCAGCAGCCAAGAGGGCCAGGGGCCCTACGAGCAGTACTTC
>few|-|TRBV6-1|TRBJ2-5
CASSGHARSQETQYF
TGTGCCAGCAGTGGCCACGCCAGATCCCAAGAGACCCAGTACTTC
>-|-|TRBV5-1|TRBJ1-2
CASSLLRGDGYTF
TGCGCCAGCAGCCTTCTAAGGGGAGATGGCTACACCTTC
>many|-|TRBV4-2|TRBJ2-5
CASSQGGPSDLQETQYF
TGTGCCAGCAGCCAAGGGGGACCCTCGGACCTCCAAGAGACCCAGTACTTC
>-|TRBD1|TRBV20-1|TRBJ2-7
CSARDTGRGNNEQYF
TGCAGTGCTAGAGATACGGGCAGGGGGAACAACGAGCAGTACTTC
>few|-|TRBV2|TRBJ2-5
CASSGGASQQYF
TGTGCCAGCAGCGGCGGGGCCTCCCAACAGTACTTC
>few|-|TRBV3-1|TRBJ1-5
CASSQVGQGSPQHF
TGTGCCAGCAGCCAAGTTGGTCAGGGATCCCCCCAGCATTTT
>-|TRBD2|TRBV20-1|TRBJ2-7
CSARVGTSESYEQYF
TGCAGTGCTAGGGTCGGGACTAGCGAGTCCTACGAGCAGTACTTC
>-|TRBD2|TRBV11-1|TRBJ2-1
CASSPAGTTLYNEQFF
TGTGCCAGCAGCCCGGCCGGGACTACCTTATACAATGAGCAGTTCTTC